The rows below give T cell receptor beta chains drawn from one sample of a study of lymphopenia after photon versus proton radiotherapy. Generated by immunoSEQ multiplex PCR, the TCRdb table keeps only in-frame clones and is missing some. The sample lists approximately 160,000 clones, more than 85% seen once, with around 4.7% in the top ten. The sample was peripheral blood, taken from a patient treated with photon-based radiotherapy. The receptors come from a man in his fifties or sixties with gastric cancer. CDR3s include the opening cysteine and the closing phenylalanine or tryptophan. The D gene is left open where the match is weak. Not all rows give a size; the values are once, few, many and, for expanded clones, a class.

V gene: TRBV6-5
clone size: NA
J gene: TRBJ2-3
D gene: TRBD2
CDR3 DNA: TGTGCCAGCAGCGCCACTAGCGGATCCACAGATACGCAGTATTTT
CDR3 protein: CASSATSGSTDTQYF

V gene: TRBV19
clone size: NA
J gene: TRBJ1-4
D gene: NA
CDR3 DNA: TGTGCCAGTAGTTACCGTTTGGTTGCGTCAACTAATGAAAAACTGTTTTTT
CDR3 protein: CASSYRLVASTNEKLFF

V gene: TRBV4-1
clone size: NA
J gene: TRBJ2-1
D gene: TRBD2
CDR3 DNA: TGCGCCAGCAGCCAAGCGGGACTAGCGGGAGTTGAGCAGTTCTTC
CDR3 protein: CASSQAGLAGVEQFF

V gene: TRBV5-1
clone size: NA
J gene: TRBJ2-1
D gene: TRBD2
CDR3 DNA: TGCGCCAGCAGCATTACCGGGACTAGCGGGAAACTCAATGAGCAGTTCTTC
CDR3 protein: CASSITGTSGKLNEQFF

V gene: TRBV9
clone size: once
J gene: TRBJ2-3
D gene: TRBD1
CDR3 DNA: TGTGCCAGCAGCGTAGTGGACAGGGGCACAGATACGCAGTATTTT
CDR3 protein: CASSVVDRGTDTQYF

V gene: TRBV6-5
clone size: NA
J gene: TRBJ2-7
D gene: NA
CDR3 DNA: TGTGCCAGCAGTTACCCCTGGGGTCTCTACGAGCAGTACTTC
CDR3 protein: CASSYPWGLYEQYF

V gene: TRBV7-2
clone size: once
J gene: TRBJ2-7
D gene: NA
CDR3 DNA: TGTGCCAGCAGCTTAGAAGGTGCCTCTGAGCAGTACTTC
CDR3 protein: CASSLEGASEQYF

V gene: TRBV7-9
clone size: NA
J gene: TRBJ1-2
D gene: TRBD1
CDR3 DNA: TGTGCCAGCAGCTCGTTTGGGGACAGGGGATTCGGCTACACCTTC
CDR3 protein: CASSSFGDRGFGYTF

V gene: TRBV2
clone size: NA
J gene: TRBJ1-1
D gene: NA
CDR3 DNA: TGTGCCAGCAGGGGGAGGGCCTTGAACACTGAAGCTTTCTTT
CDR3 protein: CASRGRALNTEAFF

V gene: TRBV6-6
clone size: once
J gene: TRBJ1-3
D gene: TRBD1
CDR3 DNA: TGTGCCAGCAGTTGGGGACAGGGCTCTGGAAACACCATATATTTT
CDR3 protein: CASSWGQGSGNTIYF

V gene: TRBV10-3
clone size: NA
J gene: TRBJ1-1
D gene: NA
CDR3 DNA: TGTGCCATCAGTCAACAGGGTCCCGACGGGCCCACTGAAGCTTTCTTT
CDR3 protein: CAISQQGPDGPTEAFF

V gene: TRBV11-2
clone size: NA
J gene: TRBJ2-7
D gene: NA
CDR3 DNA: TGTGCCAGCAGCTTACCCTGGACGGGCGTTTCCTACGAGCAGTACTTC
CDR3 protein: CASSLPWTGVSYEQYF

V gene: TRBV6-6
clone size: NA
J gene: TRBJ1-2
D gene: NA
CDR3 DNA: TGTGCCAGCAGTACCGACCCCAGGGGCTACACCTTC
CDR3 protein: CASSTDPRGYTF

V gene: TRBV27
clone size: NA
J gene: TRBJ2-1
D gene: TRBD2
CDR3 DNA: TGTGCCAGCTCTCGGACTAGCGGGTTTTACAATGAGCAGTTCTTC
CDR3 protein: CASSRTSGFYNEQFF

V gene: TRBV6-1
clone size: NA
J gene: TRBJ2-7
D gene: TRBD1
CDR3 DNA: TGTGCCAGCAGGCGACAGGGTCTCAACGAGCAGTACTTC
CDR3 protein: CASRRQGLNEQYF

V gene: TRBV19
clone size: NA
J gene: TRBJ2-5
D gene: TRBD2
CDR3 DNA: TGTGCCAGTAGTATAGGGGGGACTAGCGGGACGGATCAAGAGACCCAGTACTTC
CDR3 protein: CASSIGGTSGTDQETQYF

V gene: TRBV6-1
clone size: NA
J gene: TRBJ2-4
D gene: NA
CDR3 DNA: TGTGCCAGCAGTGACGTGGACGGAGGCATTCAGTACTTC
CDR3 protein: CASSDVDGGIQYF

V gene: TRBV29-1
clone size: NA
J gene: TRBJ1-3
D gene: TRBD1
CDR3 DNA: TGCAGCGTTTCAACACAGGGGGATGGAAACACCATATATTTT
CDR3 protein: CSVSTQGDGNTIYF

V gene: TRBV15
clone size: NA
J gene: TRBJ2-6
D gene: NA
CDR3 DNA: TGTGCCACCAGCAGAGAAGGCTCTGGGGCCAACGTCCTGACTTTC
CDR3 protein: CATSREGSGANVLTF

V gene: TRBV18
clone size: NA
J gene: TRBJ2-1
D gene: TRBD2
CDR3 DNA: TGTGCCAGCTCACTGGGACTAGCGGAGGACAATGAGCAGTTCTTC
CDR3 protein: CASSLGLAEDNEQFF

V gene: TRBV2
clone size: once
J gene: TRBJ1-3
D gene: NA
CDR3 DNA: TGTGCCAGCCGGGACAATGGAAACACCATATATTTT
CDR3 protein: CASRDNGNTIYF

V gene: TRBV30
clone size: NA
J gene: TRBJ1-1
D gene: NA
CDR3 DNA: TGTGCCTGGACTTCCGGGGGGGCTTGGACTGAAGCTTTCTTT
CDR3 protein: CAWTSGGAWTEAFF

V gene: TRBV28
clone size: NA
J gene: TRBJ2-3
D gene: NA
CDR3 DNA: TGTGCCAGCAGGGCAGGCGGAGATACGCAGTATTTT
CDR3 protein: CASRAGGDTQYF

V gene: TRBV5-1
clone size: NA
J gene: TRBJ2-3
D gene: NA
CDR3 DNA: TGCGCCAGCAGCTCCATCACTAGCAGCTACACAGATACGCAGTATTTT
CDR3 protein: CASSSITSSYTDTQYF

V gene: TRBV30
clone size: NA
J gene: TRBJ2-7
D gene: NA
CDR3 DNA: TGTGCCTGGAGTGTAGCGCGGTCCTACGAGCAGTACTTC
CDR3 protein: CAWSVARSYEQYF